The 6 T cell receptor beta chains in this list originate from one sample, sequenced in a study of early stage breast cancer tumors. Profiling relied on immunoSEQ multiplex PCR, and the TCRdb table lists in-frame clones only, not all of them. The sample yields under 45,000 clones, roughly 69% seen once. The sample was blood. All receptors derive from a person aged 45-60 years with breast cancer.

CDR3 region: CASSLARTSDTQYF. In DNA form, the CDR3 reads TGTGCCAGCAGCTTAGCCCGGACTAGTGATACGCAGTATTTT. V and J are TRBV7-8 and TRBJ2-3; 7 bases are a match to TRBD2. Per the germline V gene, CDR1 is SGHVS and CDR2 is FQNEAQ. The trim removed 0 bases at V and 6 bases at J, leaving 3 bases unmatched. This CDR3 has 14 residues.

The V and J genes are TRBV2 and TRBJ1-4, with TRBD1 matching over 7 bases. Per germline, CDR1 SNHLY and CDR2 FYNNEI. The CDR3 is made up of 14 amino acids. V shed 2 bases, J shed 10 bases, and the junction held 7 bases outside the gene matches. CDR3 region: CASSEWRQGGKLFF. DNA of the CDR3: TGTGCCAGCAGTGAATGGCGTCAGGGGGGAAAACTGTTTTTT. Filled out from reference TRBV2 and TRBJ1-4, the complete variable domain reads EPEVTQTPSHQVTQMGQEVILRCVPISNHLYFYWYRQILGQKVEFLVSFYNNEISEKSEIFDDQFSVERPDGSNFTLKIRSTKLEDSAMYFCASSEWRQGGKLFFGSGTQLSVL.

The chain uses TRBV6-5 and TRBJ1-5; 8 bases map to TRBD1. Per germline, CDR1 MNHEY and CDR2 SVGAGI. J gave up 7 bases and V 6 bases, and 8 bases lay outside the gene matches. This CDR3 has 14 residues. The CDR3 nucleotides are TGTGCCAGCAGACCACCAGGGGGCGGGCAGCCCCAGCATTTT. Protein: CASRPPGGGQPQHF.

The V call is TRBV7-2, the J call TRBJ1-1; 7 nucleotides agree with TRBD1. Germline V lookup: CDR1 SGHTA, CDR2 FQGNSA. V lost 5 bases to trimming and J lost 3 bases; unmatched junction nucleotides: 9. CDR3 size: 15 residues. CDR3 amino acids: CASSPRDRQYTEAFF. DNA of the CDR3: TGTGCCAGCAGCCCCCGGGACAGACAGTACACTGAAGCTTTCTTT.

The rearrangement links TRBV27 to TRBJ2-7; TRBD1 aligns across 8 bases. CDR1 is MNHEY, CDR2 SMNVEV, per germline (reference sequence). The length of the CDR3 is 13 residues. The V gene end was trimmed by 6 bases and the J gene end by 4 bases; junction bases not matched to a gene: 5. The CDR3 is CASSPDRAYEQYF. The DNA of the CDR3 is TGTGCCAGCAGCCCGGACAGGGCTTACGAGCAGTACTTC.

The chain joins TRBV5-1 to TRBJ1-1; possibly TRBD1 for D (5 bases). The V gene's germline CDR1 is SGHRS and CDR2 YFSETQ. V was pared by 0 bases and J by 9 bases, with 15 bases between. The CDR3 sequence is 14 residues long. CDR3 region: CASSLEGPVDKAFF. CDR3 nucleotides: TGCGCCAGCAGCTTGGAGGGGCCCGTAGATAAAGCTTTCTTT.